The 19 T cell receptor beta chains below come from one sample, sequenced in a study of control samples from healthy donors and cancer patients. Data came from immunoSEQ multiplex PCR; TCRdb stores just in-frame clones and leaves some out. Altogether roughly 150,000 clones are present, about 94% being singletons, with the ten largest covering roughly 0.64%. Sequencing was performed on blood. The receptors derive from a woman aged 25 to 45 in good health.

The chain is built from TRBV28 and TRBJ1-2, with D perhaps matching TRBD1 (5 bases). The CDR3 totals 17 residues. V lost 1 base to trimming and J lost 13 bases, with 28 bases between them. Germline-derived CDR1 and CDR2 are MDHEN and SYDVKM. The chain's CDR3 is CASSLSPMGRGVVLATF. CDR3 sequence (DNA): TGTGCCAGCAGTTTATCGCCAATGGGACGTGGTGTTGTCTTGGCCACCTTC.

This clone has just one count. The rearrangement links TRBV4-3 to TRBJ2-1; 13 bases line up with TRBD2. V trimming: 8 bases; J trimming: 10 bases; junction bases outside the gene matches: 5. From germline, CDR1 is LGHNA and CDR2 YSLEER. The CDR3 loop spans 13 amino acids. In DNA, the CDR3 is TGCGCCAGCGCGGGACTAGCGGGACAAGAGCAGTTCTTC. It yields the protein CASAGLAGQEQFF.

The J gene is TRBJ2-1, the V gene TRBV11-2; TRBD1 aligns across 8 bases. This CDR3 is built from 16 residues. Looked up from germline, CDR1 is SGHAT and CDR2 is FQNNGV. V was clipped by 8 bases and J by 5 bases; unmatched bases: 14. The CDR3 nucleotides are TGTGCCAGCGCTTCCCGGAGGACAGGGTCGCACAATGAGCAGTTCTTC. Amino acid sequence: CASASRRTGSHNEQFF.

The chain employs TRBV15 and TRBJ1-1; D might be TRBD1 (6 bases). The CDR3 extends over 14 amino acids. V was trimmed by 2 bases and J by 3 bases, leaving 10 bases between them. Germline CDR1 LNHNV, CDR2 YYDKDF (reference sequence). The CDR3 region is CATSRPGQHTEAFF. The CDR3 DNA reads as TGTGCCACCAGCAGACCGGGACAACACACTGAAGCTTTCTTT.

V is TRBV28 and J is TRBJ1-4; 7 nucleotides agree with TRBD1. V lost 7 bases and J lost 8; bases outside the gene matches: 13. Germline V gene data show CDR1 as MDHEN and CDR2 as SYDVKM. CDR3 length: 15 amino acids. CDR3 region: CASKGRGQGSEKLFF. CDR3 DNA: TGTGCCAGCAAGGGGAGGGGGCAGGGGTCGGAAAAACTGTTTTTT.

The J gene is TRBJ1-3, the V gene TRBV6-5; D ambiguous. This CDR3 has 14 amino acids. Between the trimmed V and J ends, which lost 7 bases and 2 bases, there was a span of 12 bases. Germline V gene sequence: CDR1 MNHEY, CDR2 SVGAGI. The CDR3 nucleotides read TGTGCCAGCACGCCAGCGCGGGCTGGAAACACCATATATTTT. Amino acids: CASTPARAGNTIYF.

The J gene is TRBJ2-7, the V gene TRBV5-1; D is perhaps TRBD2 (7 bases). The CDR3 loop spans 19 amino acids. The V and J ends lost 3 bases and 5 bases respectively, with 30 bases between them. CDR1 is SGHRS and CDR2 is YFSETQ in the germline V gene. The CDR3 DNA follows: TGCGCCAGCAGCTCGGTAAGGGGAACCAAGGGGGGGTTCGTCGACGAGCAGTACTTC. Its protein product is CASSSVRGTKGGFVDEQYF.

CDR3 DNA: TGCGCCAGCAGCTCCGGATTCGCGGGAGGCCCGGTAGATACGCAGTATTTT. It yields the protein CASSSGFAGGPVDTQYF. The J gene is TRBJ2-3, the V gene TRBV5-1; 8 positions agree with TRBD2. CDR1 SGHRS and CDR2 YFSETQ come from the germline V gene. The CDR3 length is 17 residues. J gave up 5 bases and V 3 bases, and 14 bases lay outside the gene matches.

J is TRBJ2-3 and V is TRBV6-2 or TRBV6-3, with D possibly called TRBD1 or TRBD2 (5 bases each). The CDR3 covers 16 residues. V was trimmed by 6 bases and J by 2 bases, leaving 18 bases between them. Germline values: CDR1 MNHEY, CDR2 SVGEGT. The CDR3: CASSRDPRLYTDTQYF. In DNA form, the CDR3 reads TGTGCCAGCAGCCGGGACCCACGACTATACACAGATACGCAGTATTTT.

This clone has more than one count but fewer than ten. The J gene is TRBJ1-6, the V gene TRBV30, with TRBD1 as a possible D gene (5 bases). Trimming stripped 2 bases from V and 10 bases from J, with 12 bases between. CDR1 GTSNPN and CDR2 SVGIG come from the germline V gene (reference sequence). The CDR3 contains 13 residues. CDR3 protein: CAWSPGAGSPLHF. The CDR3 coding sequence is TGTGCCTGGAGTCCCGGGGCAGGCTCACCCCTCCACTTT.

V gene TRBV3-1 (or the pseudogene TRBV3-2) combines with J gene TRBJ2-5, with 7 bases identical to TRBD2. The CDR3 contains 15 residues. The trim removed 1 base at V and 5 bases at J, leaving 7 bases unmatched. The V gene's germline CDR1 is LGHDT and CDR2 YNNKEL (reference sequence). The CDR3 nucleotides read TGTGCCAGCAGCCAAGGCATAGCGGGTGGTGAGACCCAGTACTTC. Residues: CASSQGIAGGETQYF.

The J gene is TRBJ1-6, the V gene TRBV9, with a possible D match to TRBD1 (5 bases). Trimming pared 4 bases from V and 9 bases from J, leaving 17 bases between. The CDR3 runs 15 residues. Germline CDR1 SGDLS, CDR2 YYNGEE. Here the CDR3 DNA reads TGTGCCAGCAGCCCAATGGGGCAGGTCACTTCACCCCTCCACTTT. Its translation is CASSPMGQVTSPLHF. The full variable domain, completed using reference TRBV9 and TRBJ1-6, is DSGVTQTPKHLITATGQRVTLRCSPRSGDLSVYWYQQSLDQGLQFLIQYYNGEERAKGNILERFSAQQFPDLHSELNLSSLELGDSALYFCASSPMGQVTSPLHFGNGTRLTVT.

In this sample, this clone turned up once. The chain couples TRBV24-1 to TRBJ2-1; D is undetermined. The CDR3 covers 14 residues. Trimming took 0 bases from V and 7 from J, leaving 9 bases between them. CDR1 is KGHDR, CDR2 SFDVKD, per germline. The CDR3 is CATSDLDQNNEQFF. CDR3 DNA sequence: TGTGCCACCAGTGATTTGGACCAGAATAATGAGCAGTTCTTC.

V gene TRBV24-1 combines with J gene TRBJ1-2, with D tentatively TRBD1 (6 bases). This CDR3 has 14 residues. Germline CDR1 is KGHDR and CDR2 is SFDVKD. V was cut by 5 bases and J by 2 bases, with 11 bases left in between. The CDR3 loop reads CATSGPGANYGYTF. The CDR3 bases are TGTGCCACCAGTGGGCCGGGGGCGAACTATGGCTACACCTTC.

This clone was counted between two and nine times. The chain couples TRBV5-1 to TRBJ1-6; possible D gene TRBD1, 5 bases. The CDR3 covers 16 residues. Germline CDR1 reads SGHRS; CDR2 reads YFSETQ. Trimming cost V 5 bases and J 6 bases, with 18 bases left between them. CDR3 region: CASRDPRLGANSPLHF. The CDR3 bases are TGCGCCAGCAGAGATCCTCGGCTTGGGGCTAATTCACCCCTCCACTTT.

This chain links TRBV6-5 with TRBJ2-1; D unresolved. Trimming removed 7 bases from V and 7 bases from J, with 14 bases in between. The CDR3 is made up of 13 amino acids. CDR1 is MNHEY, CDR2 SVGAGI, per germline. CDR3 in amino acids: CASTGPNGNEQFF. DNA for the CDR3: TGTGCCAGCACCGGCCCCAATGGTAATGAGCAGTTCTTC.

The J gene is TRBJ2-7, the V gene TRBV29-1; 7 nucleotides match TRBD2. V lost 7 bases to trimming and J lost 0 bases; unmatched junction nucleotides: 6. This CDR3 contains 13 residues. Germline values: CDR1 SQVTM, CDR2 ANQGSEA. The CDR3 loop is CSAGTKASYEQYF. As DNA, the CDR3 is TGCAGCGCTGGGACTAAGGCCTCCTACGAGCAGTACTTC.

As for this clone: The same CDR3 also results from other DNA sequences found in this sample. This sequence joins TRBV5-1 and TRBJ2-1; 9 bases are shared with TRBD1. Germline CDR1 SGHRS, CDR2 YFSETQ. V was clipped by 0 bases and J by 4 bases; unmatched bases: 2. The CDR3 length is 15 residues. Here the CDR3 DNA reads TGCGCCAGCAGCTTGGAACAGGGGGCTTACAATGAGCAGTTCTTC. This translates into CASSLEQGAYNEQFF. The full variable domain, with the rest looked up from reference TRBV5-1 and TRBJ2-1, is KAGVTQTPRYLIKTRGQQVTLSCSPISGHRSVSWYQQTPGQGLQFLFEYFSETQRNKGNFPGRFSGRQFSNSRSEMNVSTLELGDSALYLCASSLEQGAYNEQFFGPGTRLTVL.

The chain is built from TRBV3-1 (or the pseudogene TRBV3-2) and TRBJ1-1; D is possibly TRBD1 (5 bases). From germline, CDR1 is LGHDT and CDR2 YNNKEL (reference sequence). CDR3 size: 12 residues. Trimming took 4 bases from V and 12 from J, leaving 15 bases between them. The CDR3 sequence: CASSRAGLGSFF. In DNA, the CDR3 is TGTGCCAGCAGCCGTGCGGGGCTGGGTTCTTTCTTT.